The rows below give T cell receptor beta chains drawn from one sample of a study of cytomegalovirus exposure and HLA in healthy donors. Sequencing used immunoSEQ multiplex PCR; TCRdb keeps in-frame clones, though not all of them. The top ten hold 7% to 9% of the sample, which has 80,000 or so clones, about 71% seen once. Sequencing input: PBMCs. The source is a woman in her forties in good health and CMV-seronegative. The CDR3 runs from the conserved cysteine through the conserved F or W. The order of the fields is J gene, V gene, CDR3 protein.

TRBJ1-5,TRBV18,CASSPLEDQPQHF
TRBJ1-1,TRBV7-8,CASSLTGTTEAFF
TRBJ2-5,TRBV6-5,CASSPGGEEQYF
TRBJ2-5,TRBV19,CASSTSAQETQYF
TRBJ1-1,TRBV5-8,CASSFVSQAGPYTEAFF
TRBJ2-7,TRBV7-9,CASSLTVPISEQYF
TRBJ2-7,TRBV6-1,CASRPRGPGSEQYF
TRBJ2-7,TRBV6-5,CASSTGTGSGQYF
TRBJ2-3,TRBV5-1,CASSLRTSGGSDTQYF
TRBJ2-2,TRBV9,CASRTSAKNGELFF
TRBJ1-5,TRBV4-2,CASSQVSLEGNQPQHF
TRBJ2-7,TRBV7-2,CASSPRQHSSYEQYF
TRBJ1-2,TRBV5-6,CASSRTGTGNGYTF
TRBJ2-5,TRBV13,CASSISGQGETQYF
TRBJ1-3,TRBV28,CASSRRQFRSGNTIYF
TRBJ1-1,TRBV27,CASSLLSTGGGLGTEAFF
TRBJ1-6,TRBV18,CASSDRHDSLNSPLHF
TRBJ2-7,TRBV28,CASSQLTGLAGGPHEQYF
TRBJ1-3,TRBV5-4,CASSLAGSDSSGNTIYF
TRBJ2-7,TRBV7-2,CASSLGPLAGAGYEQYF
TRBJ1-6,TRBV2,CASRGTAQGSPLHF
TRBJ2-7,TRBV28,CASPPGGLAGGPYEQYF
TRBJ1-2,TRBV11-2,CASSLTETNYGYTF
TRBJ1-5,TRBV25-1,CASSEYYPGLLHF
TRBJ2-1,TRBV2,CASSLAGGTGNEQFF
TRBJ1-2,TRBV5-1,CASSWGQFSGYGYTF